Listed here are 15 T cell receptor beta chains from one sample, sequenced in a study of T cells in Graves' hyperthyroidism and ophthalmopathy. There were TCR beta CDR3 regions amplified from RNA transcripts. HTBI primers were the set used in a first-round RT-PCR of the TCR CDR3. TCRdb redid the calling of the multiplex PCR reads with MiXCR, one entry per CDR3 protein. The repertoire holds fewer than 800,000 distinct CDR3 sequences, with roughly 17% as singletons. What was sequenced was blood. The receptors were gathered from a young man with Graves' hyperthyroidism.

The V and J genes are TRBV18 and TRBJ2-2, with D unresolved. Germline loops: CDR1 KGHSH, CDR2 LQKENI. CDR3 length equals 13 residues. V was pared by 0 bases and J by 6 bases, with 5 bases between. The CDR3 DNA reads as TGTGCCAGCTCACCACCGTTGGCCGGGGAGCTGTTTTTT. This encodes CASSPPLAGELFF.

This clonotype has ten or more counts. This rearrangement joins TRBV28 to TRBJ2-7; 8 positions match TRBD1. Germline V gene data show CDR1 as MDHEN and CDR2 as SYDVKM. With 2 bases clipped from V and 5 bases from J, the junction kept 2 bases outside the gene matches. This CDR3 region has 13 residues. CDR3 coding DNA: TGTGCCAGCAGTTTAACAGGGGGTAACGAGCAGTACTTC. It codes for CASSLTGGNEQYF.

The rearrangement uses TRBV4-2 and TRBJ2-7; D is unclear. Germline V CDR1 and CDR2: LGHNA, YNFKEQ. The CDR3 has 17 amino acids. The V end was cut by 6 bases, the J end by 0 bases, with 21 bases between. This chain's CDR3 is CASSEHQVGLNSYEQYF. CDR3 nucleotides: TGTGCCAGCAGTGAACACCAGGTGGGATTAAACTCCTACGAGCAGTACTTC.

The chain is built from TRBV12-3 or TRBV12-4 and TRBJ2-3; D could derive from TRBD1 or TRBD2 (5 bases each). This CDR3 region has 18 residues. The germline V and J ends were trimmed by 0 bases and 7 bases, with 23 bases remaining between them. The CDR3 loop reads CASSLAILGPIEGNTQYF. The CDR3, as DNA: TGTGCCAGCAGTTTAGCTATACTCGGGCCGATTGAGGGGAATACGCAGTATTTT.

The chain links TRBV6-2 or TRBV6-3 to TRBJ2-2, with a weak D call TRBD1 (5 bases). The V and J ends lost 6 bases and 1 base respectively, with 12 bases between them. This CDR3 spans 15 amino acids. Germline loops: CDR1 MNHEY, CDR2 SVGEGT. CDR3 in DNA: TGTGCCAGCAGAGACGACAGAGAGAACACCGGGGAGCTGTTTTTT. Translation gives CASRDDRENTGELFF.

This clonotype was seen repeatedly, ten times or more. This rearrangement joins TRBV12-3 or TRBV12-4 to TRBJ1-5, with unresolved D. Trimming shortened V by 4 bases and J by 0 bases, and 7 bases separated the two germline ends. The length of the CDR3 is 14 residues. CDR3 amino acids: CASSSLYSNQPQHF. The CDR3, as DNA: TGTGCCAGCAGTTCCCTTTATAGCAATCAGCCCCAGCATTTT.

This clonotype has only a few counts. The chain has TRBV6-1 and TRBJ2-4; D gene unclear. The V gene's germline CDR1 is MNHNS and CDR2 SASEGT. CDR3 size: 13 residues. V lost 2 bases and J lost 7, with 9 bases in between. The CDR3 region is CASSELASNIQYF. CDR3 bases: TGTGCCAGCAGTGAACTGGCCAGTAACATTCAGTACTTC.

This clonotype came up a few times. The chain couples TRBV12-5 to TRBJ2-7; D is perhaps TRBD2 (6 bases). The germline V gene has CDR1 LGHNT and CDR2 FRNRAP. V lost 2 bases, J lost 4 bases, and 9 bases lay in between. The CDR3 is 13 amino acids. CDR3 DNA sequence: TGTGCTAGTGGTTTGCCCGGGACTTACGAGCAGTACTTC. Protein sequence: CASGLPGTYEQYF.

This clonotype was found many times. V usage is TRBV12-3 or TRBV12-4 and J usage is TRBJ1-5, with 7 bases lining up with TRBD1. After removal of 0 bases from V and 7 bases from J, the junction contained 6 bases not matched to a gene. This CDR3 contains 15 residues. The CDR3 is CASSLARRGLQPQHF. CDR3 DNA sequence: TGTGCCAGCAGTTTAGCGAGGAGGGGGCTCCAGCCCCAGCATTTT.

This clonotype has more than one count but fewer than ten. The DNA of the CDR3 is TGTGCCAGCAGTTTTACTAGCGGGAGCAAAGAGCAGTACTTC. It encodes CASSFTSGSKEQYF. V is TRBV27 and J is TRBJ2-7; 11 nucleotides line up with TRBD2. The CDR3 has 14 amino acids. The germline V gene has CDR1 MNHEY and CDR2 SMNVEV (reference sequence). The V and J ends lost 3 bases and 7 bases, in that order; junction bases with no gene match: 5.

The CDR3 here is CASSQEAWVETQYF. CDR3 nucleotide sequence: TGTGCCAGCAGCCAAGAGGCCTGGGTAGAGACCCAGTACTTC. The chain carries TRBV14 and TRBJ2-5; no clear D. The V and J ends lost 0 bases and 4 bases respectively, with 9 bases between them. The CDR3 has 14 residues. Germline V gives CDR1 SGHDN, CDR2 FVKESK.

This clonotype was detected many times. The chain joins TRBV28 to TRBJ2-2; no definite D call. Trimming removed 6 bases from V and 7 bases from J, with 18 bases in between. The CDR3 extends over 15 amino acids. The germline V gene encodes CDR1 MDHEN and CDR2 SYDVKM. CDR3 coding DNA: TGTGCCAGCAGATTAAGGAACCCAAGCATCGGGGAGCTGTTTTTT. Translating it yields CASRLRNPSIGELFF. The complete variable domain, with remaining parts taken from reference TRBV28 and TRBJ2-2, reads DVKVTQSSRYLVKRTGEKVFLECVQDMDHENMFWYRQDPGLGLRLIYFSYDVKMKEKGDIPEGYSVSREKKERFSLILESASTNQTSMYLCASRLRNPSIGELFFGEGSRLTVL.

The rearrangement uses TRBV7-9 and TRBJ2-1; D is perhaps TRBD1 (6 bases). CDR3 length equals 15 residues. The V and J ends lost 0 bases and 7 bases respectively, with 13 bases between them. Germline lookup yields CDR1 SEHNR and CDR2 FQNEAQ (reference sequence). CDR3 sequence: CASSLARGARNEQFF. In nucleotides, the CDR3 is TGTGCCAGCAGCTTAGCCAGGGGCGCGAGGAATGAGCAGTTCTTC.

This clonotype was detected a few times. The chain is built from TRBV28 and TRBJ1-5, with D perhaps TRBD1 (5 bases). Germline assignment: CDR1 MDHEN and CDR2 SYDVKM. This CDR3 is 14 amino acids long. Trimming stripped 3 bases from V and 7 bases from J, with 13 bases between. CDR3 protein: CASSFGRVYQPQHF. Written as DNA, the CDR3 is TGTGCCAGCAGTTTCGGCAGGGTGTACCAGCCCCAGCATTTT.

The rearrangement links TRBV7-9 to TRBJ1-6, with 8 bases aligning to TRBD1. Germline CDR1 SEHNR, CDR2 FQNEAQ (reference sequence). J gave up 11 bases and V 1 base, and 7 bases lay outside the gene matches. The CDR3 is 15 residues long. DNA of the CDR3: TGTGCCAGCAGCTTAGGGGGCCAGGGGGCTGCACCCCTCCACTTT. Amino acids: CASSLGGQGAAPLHF.